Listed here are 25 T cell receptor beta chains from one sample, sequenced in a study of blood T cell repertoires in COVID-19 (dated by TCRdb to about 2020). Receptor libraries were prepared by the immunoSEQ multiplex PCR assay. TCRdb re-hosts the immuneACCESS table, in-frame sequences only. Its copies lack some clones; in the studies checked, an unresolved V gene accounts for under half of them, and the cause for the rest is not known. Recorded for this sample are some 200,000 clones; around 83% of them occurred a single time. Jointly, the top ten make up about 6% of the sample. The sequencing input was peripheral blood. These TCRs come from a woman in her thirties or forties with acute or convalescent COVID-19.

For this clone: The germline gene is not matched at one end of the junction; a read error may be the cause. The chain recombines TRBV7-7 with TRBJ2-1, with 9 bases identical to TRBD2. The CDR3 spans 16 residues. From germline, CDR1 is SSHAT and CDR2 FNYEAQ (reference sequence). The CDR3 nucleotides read TGTGCTAGCAGCTTAAGTATGGCGGGGGGGAACAATGAGCAGTTCTTC. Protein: CASSLSMAGGNNEQFF. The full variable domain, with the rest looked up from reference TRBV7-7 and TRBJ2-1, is GAGVSQSPRYKVTKRGQDVTLRCDPISSHATLYWYQQALGQGPEFLTYFNYEAQPDKSGLPSDRFSAERPEGSISTLTIQRTEQRDSAMYRCASSLSMAGGNNEQFFGPGTRLTVL.

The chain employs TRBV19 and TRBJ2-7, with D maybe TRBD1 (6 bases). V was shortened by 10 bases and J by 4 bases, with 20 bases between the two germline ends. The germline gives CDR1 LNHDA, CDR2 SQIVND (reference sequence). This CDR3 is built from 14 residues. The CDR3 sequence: CATRPTGRGYEQYF. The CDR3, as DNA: TGTGCCACCCGACCGACAGGTCGGGGATACGAGCAGTACTTC.

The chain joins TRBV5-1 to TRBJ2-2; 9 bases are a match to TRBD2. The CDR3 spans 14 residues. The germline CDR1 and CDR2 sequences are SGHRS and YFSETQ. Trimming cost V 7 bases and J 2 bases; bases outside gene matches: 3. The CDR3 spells CASGTSYNTGELFF. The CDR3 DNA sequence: TGCGCCAGCGGGACTAGCTATAACACCGGGGAGCTGTTTTTT. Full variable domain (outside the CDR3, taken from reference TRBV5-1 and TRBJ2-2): KAGVTQTPRYLIKTRGQQVTLSCSPISGHRSVSWYQQTPGQGLQFLFEYFSETQRNKGNFPGRFSGRQFSNSRSEMNVSTLELGDSALYLCASGTSYNTGELFFGEGSRLTVL.

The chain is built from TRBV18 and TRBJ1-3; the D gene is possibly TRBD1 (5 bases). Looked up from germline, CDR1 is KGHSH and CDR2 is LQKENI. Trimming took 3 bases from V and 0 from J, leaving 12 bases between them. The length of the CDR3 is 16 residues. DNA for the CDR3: TGTGCCAGCTCACCTTTCGACAGCTCCTCTGGAAACACCATATATTTT. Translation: CASSPFDSSSGNTIYF.

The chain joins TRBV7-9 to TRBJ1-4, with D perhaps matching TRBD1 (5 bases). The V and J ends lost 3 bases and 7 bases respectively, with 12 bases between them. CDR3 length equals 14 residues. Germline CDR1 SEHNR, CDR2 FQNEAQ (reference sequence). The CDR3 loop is CASSLRQGTEKLFF. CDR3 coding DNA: TGTGCCAGCAGCTTGCGTCAGGGAACTGAAAAACTGTTTTTT.

DNA for the CDR3: TGTGCCAGCAGGGTACAGGGGGCCCAGCCCTTCCTTGGCTACACCTTC. Its translation: CASRVQGAQPFLGYTF. The V call is TRBV28, the J call TRBJ1-2, with TRBD1 identical over 9 bases. CDR1 is MDHEN, CDR2 SYDVKM, per germline. J lost 7 bases, V lost 6 bases, and 15 bases had no gene match. The CDR3 spans 16 residues.

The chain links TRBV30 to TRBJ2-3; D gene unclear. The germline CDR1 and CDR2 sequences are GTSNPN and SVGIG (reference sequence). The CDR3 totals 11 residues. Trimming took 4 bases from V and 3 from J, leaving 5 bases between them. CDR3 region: CAWTQTDTQYF. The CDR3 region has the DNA TGTGCCTGGACCCAAACAGATACGCAGTATTTT.

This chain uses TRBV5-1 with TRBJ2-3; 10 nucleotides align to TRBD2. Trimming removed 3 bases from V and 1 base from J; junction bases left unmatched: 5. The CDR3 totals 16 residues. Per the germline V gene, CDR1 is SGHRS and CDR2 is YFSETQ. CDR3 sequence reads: CASSSGLAAGTDTQYF. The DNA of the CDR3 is TGCGCCAGCAGCTCCGGACTAGCGGCCGGCACAGATACGCAGTATTTT.

Here the CDR3 DNA reads TGTGCCAGCAGTGGGGCTAGCGAAGGCAATGAGCAGTTCTTC. Translated: CASSGASEGNEQFF. This sequence joins TRBV6-4 and TRBJ2-1, with D perhaps matching TRBD2 (6 bases). CDR1 and CDR2 (germline): MRHNA, SNTAGT. V lost 4 bases and J 6 bases, leaving 13 bases between the germline ends. The CDR3 has 14 residues.

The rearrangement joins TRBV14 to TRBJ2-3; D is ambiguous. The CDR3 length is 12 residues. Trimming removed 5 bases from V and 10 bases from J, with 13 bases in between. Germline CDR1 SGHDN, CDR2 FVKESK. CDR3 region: CASSNYRGAQYF. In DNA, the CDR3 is TGTGCCAGCAGCAACTACCGTGGTGCGCAGTATTTT.

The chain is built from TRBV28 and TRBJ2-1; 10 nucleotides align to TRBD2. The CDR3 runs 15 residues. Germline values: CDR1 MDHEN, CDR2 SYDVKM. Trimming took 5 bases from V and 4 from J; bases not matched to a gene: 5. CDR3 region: CASSLGLAAYNEQFF. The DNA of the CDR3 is TGTGCCAGCAGTCTCGGACTAGCGGCTTACAATGAGCAGTTCTTC.

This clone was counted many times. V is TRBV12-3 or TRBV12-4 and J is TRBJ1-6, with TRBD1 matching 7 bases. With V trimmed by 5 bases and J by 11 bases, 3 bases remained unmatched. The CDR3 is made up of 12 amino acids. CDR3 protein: CASSGGGPPLHF. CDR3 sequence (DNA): TGTGCCAGCAGTGGAGGGGGCCCACCCCTCCACTTT.

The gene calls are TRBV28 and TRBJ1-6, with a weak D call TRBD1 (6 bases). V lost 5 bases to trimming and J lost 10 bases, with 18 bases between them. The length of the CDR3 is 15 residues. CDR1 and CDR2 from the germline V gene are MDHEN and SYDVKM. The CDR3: CASSTYRDFWSPLHF. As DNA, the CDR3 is TGTGCCAGCAGTACTTACAGGGATTTCTGGTCACCCCTCCACTTT.

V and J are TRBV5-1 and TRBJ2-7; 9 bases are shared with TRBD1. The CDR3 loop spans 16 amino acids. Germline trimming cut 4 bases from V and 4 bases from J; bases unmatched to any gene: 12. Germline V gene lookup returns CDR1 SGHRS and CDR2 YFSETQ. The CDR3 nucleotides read TGCGCCAGCAGCCCGGGACCACAGGGGGCGATGTACGAGCAGTACTTC. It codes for CASSPGPQGAMYEQYF.

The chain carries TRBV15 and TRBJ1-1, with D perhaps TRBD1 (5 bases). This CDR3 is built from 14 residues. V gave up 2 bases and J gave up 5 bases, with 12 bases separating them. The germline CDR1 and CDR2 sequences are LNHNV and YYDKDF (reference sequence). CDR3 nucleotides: TGTGCCACCAGCAGACAAGGGGCTGGGACTGAAGCTTTCTTT. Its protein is CATSRQGAGTEAFF.

The CDR3 nucleotides are TGTGCCAGCAGCCAAGATTTCGGCCCGGGGGCCAAAAACATTCAGTACTTC. This encodes CASSQDFGPGAKNIQYF. This chain links TRBV3-1 (or the pseudogene TRBV3-2) with TRBJ2-4; maybe TRBD2 (5 bases). Trimming removed 0 bases from V and 1 base from J, with 13 bases in between. CDR3 size: 17 residues. From germline, CDR1 is LGHDT and CDR2 YNNKEL (reference sequence).

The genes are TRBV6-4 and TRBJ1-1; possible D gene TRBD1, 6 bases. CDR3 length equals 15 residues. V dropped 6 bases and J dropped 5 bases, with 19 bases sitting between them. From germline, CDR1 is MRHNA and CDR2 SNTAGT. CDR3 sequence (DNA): TGTGCCAGCAGCCAACACAGGGACGAGTGGACTGAAGCTTTCTTT. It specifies CASSQHRDEWTEAFF.

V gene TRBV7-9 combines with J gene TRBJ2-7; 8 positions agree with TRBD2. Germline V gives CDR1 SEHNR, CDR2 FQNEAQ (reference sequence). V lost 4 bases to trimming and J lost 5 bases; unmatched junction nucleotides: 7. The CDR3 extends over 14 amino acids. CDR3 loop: CASSSGTSFNEQYF. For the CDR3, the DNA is TGTGCCAGCAGCTCCGGGACTAGTTTCAACGAGCAGTACTTC.

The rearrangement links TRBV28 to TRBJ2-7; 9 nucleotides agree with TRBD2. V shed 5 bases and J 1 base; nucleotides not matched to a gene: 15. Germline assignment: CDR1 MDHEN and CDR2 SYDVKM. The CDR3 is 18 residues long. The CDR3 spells CASSTGLAQWIWSYEQYF. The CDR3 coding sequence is TGTGCCAGCAGTACCGGACTAGCGCAATGGATCTGGTCCTACGAGCAGTACTTC.

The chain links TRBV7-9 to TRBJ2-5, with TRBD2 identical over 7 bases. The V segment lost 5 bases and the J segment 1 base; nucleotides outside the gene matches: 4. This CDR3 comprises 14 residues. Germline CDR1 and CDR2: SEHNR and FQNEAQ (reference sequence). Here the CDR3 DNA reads TGTGCCAGCAGCCGTAGCGGGTCCCAAGAGACCCAGTACTTC. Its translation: CASSRSGSQETQYF.

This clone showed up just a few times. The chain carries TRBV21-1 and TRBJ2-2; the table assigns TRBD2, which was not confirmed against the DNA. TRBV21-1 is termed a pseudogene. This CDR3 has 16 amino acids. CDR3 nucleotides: TGTGCCAGCAGCCCCGTGCGGGTTGGATGCACCGGGGAGCTGTTTTTT. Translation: CASSPVRVGCTGELFF.

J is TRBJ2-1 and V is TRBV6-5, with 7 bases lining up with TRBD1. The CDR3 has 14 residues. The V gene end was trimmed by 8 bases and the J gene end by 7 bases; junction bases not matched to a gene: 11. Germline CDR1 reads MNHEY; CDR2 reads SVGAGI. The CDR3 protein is CASSRTGLRNEQFF. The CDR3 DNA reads TGTGCCAGCTCTCGGACAGGATTGCGGAATGAGCAGTTCTTC.

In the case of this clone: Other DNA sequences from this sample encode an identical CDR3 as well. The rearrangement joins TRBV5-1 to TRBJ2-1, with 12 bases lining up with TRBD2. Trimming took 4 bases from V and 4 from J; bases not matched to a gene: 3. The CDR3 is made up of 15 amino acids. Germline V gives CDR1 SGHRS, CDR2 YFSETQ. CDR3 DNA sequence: TGCGCCAGCAGCCGCACTAGCGGGGGGTACAATGAGCAGTTCTTC. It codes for CASSRTSGGYNEQFF.

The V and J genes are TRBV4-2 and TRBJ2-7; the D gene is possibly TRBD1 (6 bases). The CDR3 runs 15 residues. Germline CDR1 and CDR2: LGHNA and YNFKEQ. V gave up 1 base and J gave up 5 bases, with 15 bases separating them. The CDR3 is CASSQARTDDDEQYF. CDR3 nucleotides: TGTGCCAGCAGCCAAGCCCGGACAGATGACGACGAGCAGTACTTC.

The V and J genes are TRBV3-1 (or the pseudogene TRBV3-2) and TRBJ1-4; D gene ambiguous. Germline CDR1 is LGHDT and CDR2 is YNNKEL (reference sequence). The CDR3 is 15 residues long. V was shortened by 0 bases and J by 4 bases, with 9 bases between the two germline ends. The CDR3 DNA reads TGTGCCAGCAGCCAAGATGGAGGTATTAATGAAAAACTGTTTTTT. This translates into CASSQDGGINEKLFF.